This record concerns one T cell receptor (beta chain) sequence. What antigen it recognizes has not been identified. Base qualities were left out, and no much larger clone turns up one base away. In total, roughly 710 healthy bone marrow donors made up the cohort. Cohort members were all nominally healthy when sampled, although unrecorded immune exposures were likely present. The donor was CMV seronegative and belonged to the group of 350 to 400 seronegative cohort members. A peripheral blood sample was collected from each donor, and TCR beta sequencing was performed on peripheral blood mononuclear cells. Genomic DNA extraction from the blood cell samples was performed with the Qiagen DNeasy Blood Extraction Kit. The library was generated by the immunoSEQ multiplex PCR assay. For the multiplex PCR, a mixture combining 60 forward primers for TCR Vbeta segments and 13 reverse primers for TCR Jbeta segments was used. The CDR3 region of rearranged TCR beta genes was amplified from genomic DNA by a multiplex PCR assay. On the Illumina HiSeq System, the amplified TCR beta libraries were sequenced as 87-base-pair reads. The original pipeline was this. Across the 500 to 850 repertoires, a later analysis counted roughly 84 million unique TCR beta chains, about 10 million of which were shared by at least two donors. To remove PCR and sequencing errors, raw reads were error-corrected and collapsed into unique sequences using a nearest-neighbor algorithm that merged closely related sequences. V, D and J gene segments were assigned by aligning CDR3 sequences to IMGT reference sequences. For a sequence to be retained, a match of at least six nucleotides was required to both a V gene segment and a J gene segment. A rearrangement counted as productive if the CDR3 had no stop codons and remained in frame with V and J, and every other rearrangement counted as non-productive. CDR3 was defined by IMGT convention, running from the second conserved V-encoded cysteine to the conserved J-encoded phenylalanine. The earlier analysis of around 640 of the donors excluded sequences that lacked an unambiguous match to a single V gene segment. An earlier analysis of 587 of the donors classified V segments as functional when productive rearrangements were above 56.7% and as segregating when the standard deviation between donors was above 5%. A statistical classification framework was built for diagnosing cytomegalovirus status from the catalog of TCR beta chain sequences. In a later analysis, V and J genes were assigned by comparing TCR nucleotide sequences against IMGT/GENE-DB human TR gene sequences. A later analysis assigned CDR3 sequences and most-parsimonious VDJ recombination scenarios with the TCRdist pipeline. A later analysis defined each TCR beta chain by its CDR3 amino acid sequence plus V-gene family, and excluded reads lacking a unique V-gene family. A later analysis removed 500 to 650 highly shared, low-generation-probability nucleotide sequences to deal with suspected cross-contamination and a sequencing artifact. In a later analysis, a clonal expansion index for each public chain was calculated from normalized within-repertoire ranks of inferred template counts. A later analysis computed generation probabilities with a VDJ recombination model fitted to out-of-frame rearrangements, and checked the results against IGoR. Hypergeometric tests were used in a later analysis to score TCR-TCR, TCR-HLA and TCR-CMV co-occurrence, with a repertoire-size bias correction applied to the TCR pairs. In a later analysis, false discovery rates were estimated by permuting HLA or CMV assignments 20 times. In a later analysis, co-occurring TCRs were grouped with DBSCAN, and TCRdist sequence similarity was added when clustering was performed within HLA-allele-positive subsets. Co-occurrence clustering excluded repertoires with fewer than 30,000 or more than 120,000 public chains, plus five with anomalous nucleotide sharing. In TCRdb, the immuneACCESS table is reduced to in-frame sequences with V and J assigned. These tables do not hold every clone; where another copy was compared, an unresolved V gene accounts for under half, and the others remain unexplained. V and J calls and clone size are copied from that table; D and trimming were computed from the DNA. This sample holds roughly 240,000 clones; 78% were observed only once. The top ten clones comprise around 0.45% of the sample.

The sample is drawn from a study of cytomegalovirus exposure and HLA in healthy donors (dated by TCRdb to about 2017). Concerning the study at large: In an earlier analysis of around 540 of the donors, less than 350 Gb of sequence data and 120 million or so unique TCR beta sequences from 180 million or so T cells were reported. Roughly 310 gigabases of sequencing data and 78 million or so unique TCR sequences were included in an early release covering about 600 HLA-typed donors. The genetic ancestry cluster associated with self-reported Caucasian donors included over 65% of the roughly 390 genotyped donors. The study was designed to test whether signatures of past pathogen exposure could be identified by cataloging public T cell receptors. Using immunosequencing, the study profiled T cell repertoires from about 610 subjects and related those repertoires to cytomegalovirus serostatus. In addition to the first cohort of roughly 700 subjects, a separate validation cohort of 120 different subjects was used. High-throughput TCR immunosequencing, statistical association of individual TCRs with disease status, and machine learning were combined to predict cytomegalovirus infection status. In a later analysis, previously published TCR beta repertoires from about 640 donors were re-analyzed and high-resolution HLA genotyping was added so that TCR occurrence patterns could be studied. The later analysis used no new phenotypic data to find candidate immune exposures, relying instead on TCR beta sequences and their occurrence across donors. An earlier analysis of approximately 630 of the donors applied high-throughput TCR beta sequencing to assess whether each TCR beta V gene segment acted as functional or pseudogenic. Donor age, sex, ethnicity and CMV serostatus were collected together with the repertoire data. In a later genetic analysis, genome-wide SNP genotypes for about three fifths of the roughly 670 donors were used, and that subset was treated as a discovery cohort. Every repertoire in the discovery cohort had been generated on one and the same sequencing platform. Class I and class II HLA loci were covered by the typing at four-digit resolution. The number of donors typed differed by locus, with about 629-640 for A, B, C, DRB1 and DQB1, roughly 550 for DQA1, approximately 580 for DPA1, and 400 to 490 for DPB1. Because of strong linkage in the cohort, five DR-DQ haplotypes were treated as single units for association and clustering. On average, roughly 240,000 unique TCR beta nucleotide sequences were sequenced per donor among 398 genotyped donors of the cohort, with about 17% of those sequences being non-productive. Here is what the overall study found, with its caveats: While some public TCRs were present in many individuals, most TCR sequences turned up only very rarely across donors. The 87-base-pair reads could not distinguish some IMGT-functional V segments, including TRBV6-2 and TRBV6-3, so those segments were excluded. Sequencing depth was assumed to be roughly uniform across donors in the presence/absence analyses, though that assumption may not hold. Immune exposure information for the cohort was limited to CMV serostatus. According to a later analysis, most CMV-associated TCR beta chains appeared to be HLA-restricted, and the HLA associations seemed to be driven largely by CMV exposure. A later analysis associated about 17,000 TCR beta sequences with specific HLA alleles at a false discovery rate of 0.05. Only TCR beta chains were sequenced in this cohort, and the absence of alpha or paired-chain data limited detectable features. Assigning TCR associations to individual alleles was difficult when HLA alleles, especially DR and DQ, strongly co-occurred. A further reported finding was that TCR beta sequences accurately predicted the HLA-A and HLA-B alleles for most subjects in the first cohort. In vitro tests confirmed that a few of the cytomegalovirus-associated TCR beta chains recognize cytomegalovirus antigens. An association between a missense DCLRE1C variant and V-gene and J-gene trimming of TCR beta chains was found in a later genetic analysis and replicated in an independent cohort. A later analysis found that TCR association rates varied across HLA loci, with DRB1 alleles showing the most associated TCRs and HLA-C alleles the fewest. According to a later genetic analysis, donors in an Asian-associated ancestry cluster had fewer N-insertions in productive TCRs than the roughly 670-donor mean. An earlier analysis of around 540 of the donors showed that most TCR beta V segments appeared in productive rearrangements either about 90% or about 30% of the time, which broadly matched IMGT annotations. According to a later analysis, parvovirus B19, influenza, CMV and Epstein-Barr virus appeared linked to several top co-occurrence clusters. Correlated functional status among segregating V segments might reflect linkage disequilibrium, but an unknown experimental factor could not be ruled out. A later analysis found that HLA-associated TCR beta chains were more clonally expanded and had lower generation probabilities than equally common non-associated chains. In the study, some 160 TCR beta chains were listed as associated with cytomegalovirus. It was suggested by the authors that the approach could potentially be generalized to other disease states and immunological phenotypes. The sequencing pipeline was judged likely to have produced a cluster of highly shared sequence variants as a technical artifact. Because HLA typing was unavailable for some donors at each locus, only the typed subset was used in association tests. Because counts were too low, roughly 16 rarely observed V segments, including chromosome 9 orphons, were left out of the earlier analysis of some 600 of the donors. The classifier was reported to diagnose cytomegalovirus status with high specificity and sensitivity in both the original and validation cohorts.

The CDR3 numbers 16 residues from cysteine through phenylalanine. The only DNA kept is the CDR3, 48 bases in frame from the first base. CDR1 and CDR2 were assigned from the germline V gene as SGDLS and YYNGEE. Compared with germline, V lacks 0 bases and J lacks 9 bases; bases without a gene match: 14. This clonotype was sampled from a boy aged 5-17 years in good health and CMV-seronegative. Sequenced: PBMCs. Recombination connected TRBV9 to TRBJ2-7; the central 8 bases match TRBD1. The CDR3 here reads CASSVEVAGGICSQYF. Here is the DNA: TGTGCCAGCAGCGTAGAGGTTGCAGGGGGCATCTGTTCGCAGTACTTC.